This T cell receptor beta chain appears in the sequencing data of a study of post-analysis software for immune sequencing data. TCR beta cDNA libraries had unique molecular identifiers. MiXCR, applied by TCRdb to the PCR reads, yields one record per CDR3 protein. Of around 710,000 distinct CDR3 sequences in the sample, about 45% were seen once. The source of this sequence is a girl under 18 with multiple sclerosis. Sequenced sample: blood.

The DNA of the CDR3 is TGTGCCAGCATAAACAGGGAAGCAGTGCCTAATGAAAAACTGTTTTTT. Translation: CASINREAVPNEKLFF. V and J are TRBV28 and TRBJ1-4, with D possibly matching TRBD1 (6 bases). This CDR3 region has 16 residues. CDR1 and CDR2 from the germline V gene are MDHEN and SYDVKM. Trimming stripped 7 bases from V and 3 bases from J, with 18 bases between.